These 30 T cell receptor beta chains originate from one sample sequenced in a study of T cells in Graves' hyperthyroidism and ophthalmopathy. The TCR beta CDR3 regions underwent amplification using RNA transcripts as the source. Initially, a first-round RT-PCR of the TCR CDR3 employed the HTBI primer set. A single record per CDR3 protein comes from TCRdb applying MiXCR to the multiplex PCR reads. The sample holds under 800,000 distinct CDR3 sequences, less than 15% seen once. Sequencing was performed on blood. These receptors all come from a woman aged 18-29 years with Graves' hyperthyroidism.

This clonotype occurred many times. V usage is TRBV28 and J usage is TRBJ1-4, with a weak D call TRBD1 (6 bases). V was trimmed by 5 bases and J by 8 bases, leaving 15 bases between them. The CDR3 sequence is 14 residues long. Germline assignment: CDR1 MDHEN and CDR2 SYDVKM. The CDR3 nucleotides read TGTGCCAGCAGTGCGGGGGGGGCAAGAGAAAAACTGTTTTTT. This encodes CASSAGGAREKLFF.

In this sample, this clonotype turned up many times. The chain links TRBV13 to TRBJ2-7; 11 nucleotides align to TRBD2. V trimming: 5 bases; J trimming: 3 bases; junction bases outside the gene matches: 12. From germline, CDR1 is PRHDT and CDR2 FYEKMQ (reference sequence). This CDR3 spans 17 amino acids. In DNA, the CDR3 is TGTGCCAGCAGCGCCCCTCGTGGGACTAGCGGATACTACGAGCAGTACTTC. The encoded protein is CASSAPRGTSGYYEQYF.

This chain uses TRBV6-1 with TRBJ2-7; perhaps TRBD1 as D (8 bases). CDR3 length equals 19 residues. Germline V gives CDR1 MNHNS, CDR2 SASEGT. The germline V and J ends were trimmed by 7 bases and 0 bases, with 28 bases remaining between them. The CDR3 region is CASNQTYNATGGGSYEQYF. DNA of the CDR3: TGTGCCAGCAACCAGACATACAACGCAACAGGGGGGGGCTCCTACGAGCAGTACTTC.

The chain links TRBV7-9 to TRBJ2-2; 8 bases are shared with TRBD1. Germline values: CDR1 SEHNR, CDR2 FQNEAQ (reference sequence). The CDR3 consists of 15 residues. Trimming at V came to 6 bases and at J to 5 bases, leaving 8 bases not matched to a gene. CDR3 sequence: CASRAGQGLTGELFF. The CDR3 nucleotides read TGTGCCAGCAGGGCCGGACAGGGCTTGACCGGGGAGCTGTTTTTT.

The genes are TRBV7-2 and TRBJ2-2; 8 positions match TRBD2. Unmatched junction bases numbered 21, after V lost 10 bases and J lost 8 bases. This CDR3 is built from 17 residues. Per germline, CDR1 SGHTA and CDR2 FQGNSA. Here the CDR3 DNA reads TGTGCCATCACAACACGCTCGGGGACTAGAGCAAAAGGGGAGCTGTTTTTT. Its translation: CAITTRSGTRAKGELFF.

CDR3 in amino acids: CASSFGTLGTQYF. The DNA of the CDR3 is TGTGCCAGCAGTTTTGGGACTTTGGGTACGCAGTATTTT. The rearrangement joins TRBV28 to TRBJ2-3; D might be TRBD2 (6 bases). Germline CDR1 is MDHEN and CDR2 is SYDVKM. This CDR3 has 13 amino acids. V lost 3 bases and J 8 bases, leaving 12 bases between the germline ends.

This clonotype was observed many times. This sequence joins TRBV25-1 and TRBJ1-2; D ambiguous. This CDR3 has 15 amino acids. The V gene's germline CDR1 is MGHDK and CDR2 SYGVNS. Trimming took 4 bases from V and 4 from J, leaving 16 bases between them. CDR3 loop: CASSADDRPGYGYTF. DNA for the CDR3: TGTGCCAGCAGTGCGGATGATCGGCCGGGCTATGGCTACACCTTC.

This clonotype came up a few times. The chain couples TRBV13 to TRBJ2-7, with 10 nucleotides matching TRBD2. Germline trimming cut 4 bases from V and 6 bases from J; bases unmatched to any gene: 9. CDR1 PRHDT and CDR2 FYEKMQ come from the germline V gene (reference sequence). This CDR3 spans 15 amino acids. The CDR3 DNA sequence: TGTGCCAGCAGCTCGAGCCTAGCGGGAGTGGGCGAGCAGTACTTC. It is translated as CASSSSLAGVGEQYF. Full variable domain (remainder filled in from reference TRBV13 and TRBJ2-7): AAGVIQSPRHLIKEKRETATLKCYPIPRHDTVYWYQQGPGQDPQFLISFYEKMQSDKGSIPDRFSAQQFSDYHSELNMSSLELGDSALYFCASSSSLAGVGEQYFGPGTRLTVT.

This sequence joins TRBV2 and TRBJ2-7; 9 bases match TRBD1. J was trimmed by 4 bases and V by 2 bases; bases with no gene match: 18. The CDR3 is 19 residues long. CDR1 is SNHLY, CDR2 FYNNEI, per germline. In DNA form, the CDR3 reads TGTGCCAGCAGTGAACCCCTGATTGTGAGGACAGGGGAATTGTACGAGCAGTACTTC. This gives the protein CASSEPLIVRTGELYEQYF. Using reference TRBV2 and TRBJ2-7 for the parts outside the CDR3, the full variable domain is EPEVTQTPSHQVTQMGQEVILRCVPISNHLYFYWYRQILGQKVEFLVSFYNNEISEKSEIFDDQFSVERPDGSNFTLKIRSTKLEDSAMYFCASSEPLIVRTGELYEQYFGPGTRLTVT.

The table lists this clonotype with a few counts. The gene calls are TRBV6-1 and TRBJ1-4; the D gene is possibly TRBD1 (5 bases). The CDR3 covers 16 residues. V dropped 3 bases and J dropped 2 bases, with 13 bases sitting between them. CDR1 and CDR2 (germline): MNHNS, SASEGT. The CDR3: CASSDLGDDTNEKLFF. The CDR3 DNA sequence: TGTGCCAGCAGTGATTTGGGGGACGACACTAATGAAAAACTGTTTTTT.

There are a few counts of this clonotype. In DNA form, the CDR3 reads TGTGCCAGCAGAAAGACGGACAGCTCCTATAATTCACCCCTCCACTTT. It translates to CASRKTDSSYNSPLHF. The J gene is TRBJ1-6, the V gene TRBV6-1; TRBD1 is a possible D gene (6 bases). V shed 6 bases and J shed 0 bases, with 12 bases lying between them. Looked up from germline, CDR1 is MNHNS and CDR2 is SASEGT. This CDR3 has 16 residues.

In its sample, this clonotype was seen many times. V usage is TRBV6-1 and J usage is TRBJ1-1, with 7 positions matching TRBD1. There are 14 residues in the CDR3. CDR1 and CDR2 (germline): MNHNS, SASEGT. The junction had 7 bases not matched to a gene; V was cut back by 8 bases and J by 1 base. CDR3 in DNA: TGTGCCAGCGCAGGGGGACACCCGAACACTGAAGCTTTCTTT. It translates to CASAGGHPNTEAFF.

This clonotype was counted ten times or more. The rearrangement joins TRBV30 to TRBJ1-1; D gene unclear. From germline, CDR1 is GTSNPN and CDR2 SVGIG (reference sequence). This CDR3 spans 14 amino acids. V dropped 3 bases and J dropped 3 bases, with 14 bases sitting between them. The CDR3 region has the DNA TGTGCCTGGAGGGGAGCGGGGTGGGACACTGAAGCTTTCTTT. It codes for CAWRGAGWDTEAFF.

In its sample, this clonotype was seen many times. The V call is TRBV28, the J call TRBJ2-2; 9 bases map to TRBD1. The V segment lost 6 bases and the J segment 3 bases; nucleotides outside the gene matches: 5. This CDR3 region has 15 residues. The germline V gene encodes CDR1 MDHEN and CDR2 SYDVKM. The CDR3 nucleotides are TGTGCCAGCAGCTACCGGGACAGGGACACCGGGGAGCTGTTTTTT. This encodes CASSYRDRDTGELFF.

Note on this clonotype: An end of the junction differs from the germline gene, which may be a read error. In DNA, the CDR3 is TGTGCCAGCGGGGAGGGGGGACGCCTAATCTTT. This gives the protein CASGEGGRLIF. This chain joins TRBV12-3 or TRBV12-4 and TRBJ1-1; perhaps TRBD1 as D (6 bases). The CDR3 sequence is 11 residues long.

This clonotype was seen a handful of times. The chain links TRBV20-1 to TRBJ1-5; TRBD1 might be the D (5 bases). Trimming took off 6 bases at V and 1 base at J, with 10 bases between the two ends. The CDR3 is made up of 13 amino acids. Germline-derived CDR1 and CDR2 are DFQATT and SNEGSKA (reference sequence). CDR3 in amino acids: CSASGGSNQPQHF. CDR3 nucleotide sequence: TGCAGTGCCAGTGGGGGGAGCAATCAGCCCCAGCATTTT.

V is TRBV19 and J is TRBJ1-1; 8 positions agree with TRBD1. This CDR3 is built from 15 residues. V was pared by 4 bases and J by 3 bases, with 7 bases of the junction left unmatched. Germline CDR1 LNHDA, CDR2 SQIVND (reference sequence). CDR3 protein: CASSTLDRAYTEAFF. The CDR3 region has the DNA TGTGCCAGTAGTACCCTGGACAGGGCTTACACTGAAGCTTTCTTT.

This clonotype was seen more than once but under ten times. The rearrangement uses TRBV19 and TRBJ2-7; 10 nucleotides align to TRBD1. Germline-derived CDR1 and CDR2 are LNHDA and SQIVND (reference sequence). V trimming: 0 bases; J trimming: 5 bases; junction bases outside the gene matches: 4. The CDR3 is made up of 15 amino acids. CDR3 DNA sequence: TGTGCCAGTAGTATAGATCGGACAGGGGGAAACGAGCAGTACTTC. Encoded protein: CASSIDRTGGNEQYF.

Only a few counts were recorded for this clonotype. This sequence joins TRBV28 and TRBJ2-7, with D perhaps TRBD2 (6 bases). Germline-derived CDR1 and CDR2 are MDHEN and SYDVKM. The CDR3 runs 16 residues. Between the trimmed V and J ends, which lost 3 bases and 1 base, there was a span of 16 bases. The CDR3 loop reads CASSLQLGGGSYEQYF. The CDR3 nucleotides read TGTGCCAGCAGTTTGCAGCTCGGGGGAGGATCCTACGAGCAGTACTTC. Full variable domain (missing parts from reference TRBV28 and TRBJ2-7): DVKVTQSSRYLVKRTGEKVFLECVQDMDHENMFWYRQDPGLGLRLIYFSYDVKMKEKGDIPEGYSVSREKKERFSLILESASTNQTSMYLCASSLQLGGGSYEQYFGPGTRLTVT.

CDR3 protein: CASIGGGAGGTEAFF. In nucleotides, the CDR3 is TGTGCCAGTATCGGGGGAGGCGCCGGGGGGACTGAAGCTTTCTTT. The chain recombines TRBV19 with TRBJ1-1, with D maybe TRBD1 (5 bases). The CDR3 totals 15 residues. V lost 7 bases and J 5 bases, leaving 20 bases between the germline ends. Per germline, CDR1 LNHDA and CDR2 SQIVND (reference sequence).

This clonotype was counted ten times or more. The chain carries TRBV5-5 and TRBJ2-5, with 8 bases identical to TRBD1. The germline gives CDR1 SGHKS, CDR2 YYEKEE (reference sequence). The CDR3 covers 14 residues. The V and J ends lost 2 bases and 4 bases, in that order; junction bases with no gene match: 4. The CDR3: CASSFDRGGETQYF. CDR3 coding DNA: TGTGCCAGCAGCTTCGACAGGGGAGGAGAGACCCAGTACTTC.

This clonotype was recorded many times. The V gene is TRBV30, the J gene TRBJ2-7; D is unresolved. Germline assignment: CDR1 GTSNPN and CDR2 SVGIG (reference sequence). Trimming cost V 2 bases and J 0 bases, with 5 bases left between them. The CDR3 totals 12 residues. CDR3 DNA: TGTGCCTGGAGTCACAGCTCCTACGAGCAGTACTTC. This gives the protein CAWSHSSYEQYF.

This clonotype was detected a few times. V gene TRBV12-3 or TRBV12-4 combines with J gene TRBJ2-2, with a possible D match to TRBD2 (6 bases). V was trimmed by 2 bases and J by 3 bases, leaving 13 bases between them. The CDR3 sequence is 16 residues long. Here the CDR3 DNA reads TGTGCCAGCAGTTTACTGGCGGGAAAGTACACCGGGGAGCTGTTTTTT. Protein product: CASSLLAGKYTGELFF.

The sample holds many counts of this clonotype. CDR3 nucleotide sequence: TGTGCCAGCAGCACGCGACTAGAAACAGATACGCAGTATTTT. Its protein product is CASSTRLETDTQYF. V gene TRBV7-2 combines with J gene TRBJ2-3; possible D gene TRBD2, 6 bases. Germline V gene data show CDR1 as SGHTA and CDR2 as FQGNSA. The CDR3 is made up of 14 amino acids. Deletions cut 5 bases from V and 3 bases from J, with 12 bases between.

The chain couples TRBV15 to TRBJ2-1; the D call may be TRBD1 or TRBD2 (5 bases each). The V end lost 3 bases, the J end lost 5 bases, and 14 bases lay between the germline ends. CDR3 length: 15 amino acids. Germline V gives CDR1 LNHNV, CDR2 YYDKDF (reference sequence). Written as DNA, the CDR3 is TGTGCCACCAGCAGTCCCCGGGGACGTAACAATGAGCAGTTCTTC. Translated: CATSSPRGRNNEQFF.

This clonotype was picked up many times. The chain is built from TRBV5-1 and TRBJ1-1; D not resolved. The germline V and J ends were trimmed by 2 bases and 2 bases, with 13 bases remaining between them. The CDR3 runs 15 residues. The germline gives CDR1 SGHRS, CDR2 YFSETQ. CDR3 sequence reads: CASSLGLAGNTEAFF. The CDR3 nucleotides read TGCGCCAGCAGCTTAGGGTTGGCAGGAAACACTGAAGCTTTCTTT.

This clonotype was counted a few times. The chain is built from TRBV7-6 and TRBJ2-5, with 7 bases identical to TRBD1. The CDR3 consists of 14 residues. After removal of 5 bases from V and 3 bases from J, the junction contained 6 bases not matched to a gene. Per germline, CDR1 SGHVS and CDR2 FNYEAQ. The CDR3 reads CASSPTGQKETQYF. The CDR3 region has the DNA TGTGCCAGCAGCCCCACGGGACAGAAAGAGACCCAGTACTTC.

The V call is TRBV29-1, the J call TRBJ1-2; D is perhaps TRBD1 (5 bases). The V gene lost 4 bases and the J gene lost 6 bases, with 9 bases spanning the gap. The CDR3 is made up of 11 amino acids. CDR1 and CDR2 (germline): SQVTM, ANQGSEA. The CDR3 bases are TGCAGCGTTGCAGGGTACGATGGCTACACCTTC. Residues: CSVAGYDGYTF.

There are many counts of this clonotype. This chain joins TRBV7-9 and TRBJ1-1; the match to TRBD1 covers 8 bases. CDR1 and CDR2 (germline): SEHNR, FQNEAQ (reference sequence). The junction had 8 bases not matched to a gene; V was cut back by 3 bases and J by 5 bases. CDR3 length: 15 amino acids. The CDR3 DNA reads as TGTGCCAGCAGCTTTACAGGGGGAAGAGGAACTGAAGCTTTCTTT. Its translation: CASSFTGGRGTEAFF.

This clonotype was seen a few times. This chain uses TRBV4-1 with TRBJ2-7; the match to TRBD2 covers 9 bases. The CDR3 is 16 residues long. Germline CDR1 and CDR2: MGHRA and YSYEKL. V lost 2 bases to trimming and J lost 4 bases; unmatched junction nucleotides: 9. The CDR3 sequence: CASSQPGTSYLYEQYF. As DNA, the CDR3 is TGCGCCAGCAGCCAACCGGGGACTAGCTATTTATACGAGCAGTACTTC.